These 12 T cell receptor beta chains originate from one sample sequenced in a study of radiation and T cells in renal cell carcinoma. Only in-frame clones appear in the TCRdb table, and some are missing; sequencing was by immunoSEQ multiplex PCR. The sample holds approximately 86,000 clones, around 81% seen once. The time point: blood 4 weeks post-SBRT, at nephrectomy. Treatment in this sample: 15 Gy SBRT to primary tumor, nephrectomy 4 weeks later. The specimen was blood, collected from a patient whose treatment included radiotherapy and nephrectomy. The receptors come from a man aged 45 to 65 with renal cell carcinoma.

The CDR3 loop is CASSQGTGGVNEQFF. CDR3 in DNA: TGTGCCAGCAGCCAGGGGACAGGGGGTGTCAATGAGCAGTTCTTC. J is TRBJ2-1 and V is TRBV11-2, with 11 bases identical to TRBD1. This CDR3 spans 15 amino acids. Germline V gene sequence: CDR1 SGHAT, CDR2 FQNNGV. Unmatched junction bases numbered 6, after V lost 5 bases and J lost 6 bases.

This clone has only one observation. The chain uses TRBV6-1 and TRBJ2-1; 9 bases map to TRBD2. This CDR3 contains 15 residues. V was clipped by 5 bases and J by 5 bases; unmatched bases: 7. Germline loops: CDR1 MNHNS, CDR2 SASEGT. In DNA, the CDR3 is TGTGCCAGCAGTCCTGCCGGGACTAGCAACAATGAGCAGTTCTTC. Its protein product is CASSPAGTSNNEQFF.

This clone has only one observation. This chain uses TRBV19 with TRBJ2-7; 7 bases match TRBD1. From germline, CDR1 is LNHDA and CDR2 SQIVND (reference sequence). The length of the CDR3 is 18 residues. After removal of 5 bases from V and 3 bases from J, the junction contained 19 bases not matched to a gene. The CDR3 protein is CASSRPRQSQGSVYEQYF. DNA for the CDR3: TGTGCCAGTAGTCGGCCCCGCCAATCACAGGGGAGTGTCTACGAGCAGTACTTC.

As for this clone: This likely reflects a read error, since a far larger clone is one base away. The CDR3 nucleotides read TGTGCCAGCAGCCAAGATTCATCGTACGGGACAGGGGGCCAGAACATTCAGTACTTC. Protein product: CASSQDSSYGTGGQNIQYF. The V gene is TRBV5-4, the J gene TRBJ2-4; 12 bases are shared with TRBD1. Germline CDR1 is SGHNT and CDR2 is YYREEE (reference sequence). Trimming took 4 bases from V and 7 from J; bases not matched to a gene: 18. The CDR3 runs to 19 residues.

The V call is TRBV7-9, the J call TRBJ1-2; tentatively, D is TRBD1 (5 bases). The CDR3 runs to 13 residues. Trimming took off 3 bases at V and 2 bases at J, with 7 bases between the two ends. Germline loops: CDR1 SEHNR, CDR2 FQNEAQ (reference sequence). This CDR3 is CASSFEGNYGYTF. CDR3 sequence (DNA): TGTGCCAGCAGCTTCGAGGGGAACTATGGCTACACCTTC.

The rearrangement uses TRBV2 and TRBJ1-5, with D maybe TRBD1 (6 bases). CDR3 length: 14 residues. Germline values: CDR1 SNHLY, CDR2 FYNNEI. V lost 4 bases and J lost 2, with 9 bases in between. The CDR3 DNA reads as TGTGCCAGCAGTGGGTCAGGGGGCAATCAGCCCCAGCATTTT. It specifies CASSGSGGNQPQHF.

V and J are TRBV4-2 and TRBJ2-1, with TRBD2 matching over 12 bases. The V gene end was trimmed by 0 bases and the J gene end by 3 bases; junction bases not matched to a gene: 3. Germline CDR1 is LGHNA and CDR2 is YNFKEQ. This CDR3 comprises 17 residues. The CDR3 spells CASSQEGTSGYYNEQFF. In nucleotides, the CDR3 is TGTGCCAGCAGCCAAGAAGGGACTAGCGGGTACTACAATGAGCAGTTCTTC.

This chain joins TRBV29-1 and TRBJ2-3; tentative D call: TRBD1 (6 bases). V lost 0 bases to trimming and J lost 5 bases, with 12 bases between them. CDR1 SQVTM and CDR2 ANQGSEA come from the germline V gene. The CDR3 contains 14 residues. CDR3 sequence (DNA): TGCAGCGTTGAAGAAGGACAGCAGGGAGATACGCAGTATTTT. Amino acid sequence: CSVEEGQQGDTQYF.

In its sample, this clone was seen once. V gene TRBV18 combines with J gene TRBJ1-1; D possibly corresponds to TRBD1 (5 bases). CDR1 and CDR2 from the germline V gene are KGHSH and LQKENI. The CDR3 is 13 amino acids. V dropped 6 bases and J dropped 6 bases, with 14 bases sitting between them. CDR3 loop: CASSTATDSEAFF. CDR3 DNA: TGTGCCAGCTCGACAGCGACAGACTCTGAAGCTTTCTTT.

The chain has TRBV6-6 and TRBJ2-7; perhaps TRBD1 as D (6 bases). Germline V gene data show CDR1 as MNHNY and CDR2 as SVGAGI (reference sequence). The CDR3 contains 16 residues. V lost 2 bases and J lost 5, with 19 bases in between. The CDR3 loop reads CASSYGPFGRGDEQYF. CDR3 DNA: TGTGCCAGCAGTTACGGACCTTTTGGCAGGGGCGACGAGCAGTACTTC.

This chain uses TRBV19 with TRBJ2-7; a possible D gene is TRBD2 (5 bases). The V and J ends lost 7 bases and 0 bases respectively, with 13 bases between them. Per germline, CDR1 LNHDA and CDR2 SQIVND (reference sequence). CDR3 length: 14 residues. CDR3 DNA sequence: TGTGCCAGTAAAAGGGAGACACGCTCCTACGAGCAGTACTTC. Its protein is CASKRETRSYEQYF.

The rearrangement uses TRBV6-5 and TRBJ1-2; D perhaps matches TRBD1 (5 bases). Trimming pared 0 bases from V and 7 bases from J, leaving 9 bases between. The germline CDR1 and CDR2 sequences are MNHEY and SVGAGI. The CDR3 runs 13 residues. The CDR3 DNA reads TGTGCCAGCAGTTACTCCCGGCAGGGTGGCTACACCTTC. Translating gives CASSYSRQGGYTF.